This TCR beta chain is drawn from a study of shared clonotypes between healthy human individuals. Study observations and caveats: Clonotype sharing across donors was expected to vary with sequencing depth. In contrast to clonotypes shared by all four donors, non-shared clonotypes had lower generation probabilities.

Deletions cut 7 bases from V and 6 bases from J, with 30 bases between. Germline V gives CDR1 WNHNN, CDR2 SYGVQD (reference sequence). This CDR3 region has 19 residues. CD45RO-negative, CCR7-selected cells formed the naive CD8 fraction, which excluded terminally differentiated effector memory CD45RA+ cells. A word on this clone: Its antigen is currently unknown.

Method: immunoSEQ multiplex PCR; TCRdb's copy keeps in-frame clones and lacks some. The sample holds under 2,000,000 clones, about 94% seen once. The chain recombines TRBV10-1 with TRBJ1-4; possibly TRBD1 for D (5 bases). The specimen was naive CD8+ T cells sorted from blood. The origin of this receptor is a young man in good health. The CDR3 DNA is TGCGCCAGCACCCCCAAGCTAACAGGTCGTTTTCTCGGGGATGAAAAACTGTTTTTT. Its translation is CASTPKLTGRFLGDEKLFF.